This T cell receptor beta chain comes out of a study of T cell responses to AZD1222 COVID-19 vaccine. Overall study findings and caveats: In all cases, repertoires were sampled only after the peak T cell response. Across the whole spike, CD4 TCRs peaked at regions 160-218 and 743-854.

The repertoire was sequenced with immunoSEQ multiplex PCR; TCRdb's copy has only in-frame clones and lacks some. This sample yields over 150,000 clones, of which 90% are seen a single time; 2.5% to 3.5% belongs to the top ten. This CDR3 spans 16 amino acids. Germline V gene lookup returns CDR1 ENHRY and CDR2 SYGVKD. V lost 6 bases, J lost 5 bases, and 19 bases lay in between. As to this clone: Its target is unknown.

The source is an adult in good health. V usage is TRBV10-3 and J usage is TRBJ2-2; D tentatively fits TRBD1 or TRBD2 (6 bases each). Sequences were derived from peripheral blood, sampled on day 0 of AZD1222 vaccination. The CDR3 reads CAISLDATRGTGELFF. The CDR3 region has the DNA TGTGCCATCAGCCTGGACGCGACTAGGGGGACCGGGGAGCTGTTTTTT.